The clone carrying this T cell receptor (beta chain) was recorded many times. No antigen is known for it. Researchers prepared the TCRbeta library using unique molecular identifiers, the study reports. TCRdb ran MiXCR on the PCR reads and lists one entry per CDR3 protein. The sample yields 450,000 to 550,000 distinct CDR3 sequences, roughly 10% seen once. V lost 4 bases, J lost 2 bases, and 0 bases lay in between. The germline gives CDR1 LNHNV, CDR2 YYDKDF (reference sequence). This CDR3 region has 11 residues. These data come from a study of T-cell reconstitution after alpha-beta-depleted transplantation in children. Study-wide results and limits: T-cell numbers and diversity one year post-transplant derived largely from freshly generated T cells.

The sample in question was PBMCs, mostly from graft donor cells, obtained 180 days after TCRalphabeta/CD19-depleted stem cell transplant. This TCR was recovered from a female patient between 2 and 15 years old who had a stem cell transplant for aplastic anemia, so the T cells may come from the graft donor. The rearrangement joins TRBV15 to TRBJ2-1; D is ambiguous. The CDR3 region has the DNA TGTGCCACCAGCACCTACAATGAGCAGTTCTTC. This sequence encodes CATSTYNEQFF.